The clone carrying this TCR beta chain showed up just once. The method was immunoSEQ multiplex PCR; TCRdb's version includes in-frame clones alone and lacks a portion of them. The table shows under 70,000 clones, with around 90% occurring only once. This sample was taken from a study of T cell changes during pregnancy in multiple sclerosis. The germline V gene encodes CDR1 SGHTA and CDR2 FQGNSA. The CDR3 covers 14 residues. V lost 3 bases to trimming and J lost 7 bases; unmatched junction nucleotides: 6. This chain uses TRBV7-2 with TRBJ2-5; 9 bases line up with TRBD2. The TCR comes from a female donor with multiple sclerosis, enrolled in a pregnancy study. The sequenced sample was CD4+ T cells from peripheral blood mononuclear cells, obtained after pregnancy. CDR3 region: CASSLGELAGTQYF. In DNA, the CDR3 is TGTGCCAGCAGCTTGGGCGAACTAGCGGGGACCCAGTACTTC.